The 22 T cell receptor beta chains below were found in one sample sequenced in a study of blood T cell repertoires in COVID-19. Assay used: immunoSEQ multiplex PCR; TCRdb lists only in-frame clones, some missing. The top ten clones hold about 4.9% of a sample with about 190,000 clones, 70% to 90% of them seen once. The sample comprised peripheral blood. The receptors were gathered from a woman of 80 years or more with acute or convalescent COVID-19.

The chain is built from TRBV24-1 and TRBJ2-7; 8 bases are a match to TRBD2. The germline gives CDR1 KGHDR, CDR2 SFDVKD. J was trimmed by 5 bases and V by 5 bases; bases with no gene match: 7. This CDR3 comprises 14 residues. This CDR3 reads CATSVQREFHEQYF. The CDR3 bases are TGTGCCACCAGTGTCCAGCGGGAGTTCCACGAGCAGTACTTC.

The rearrangement uses TRBV7-2 and TRBJ1-1; the D is unclear. Trimming cost V 4 bases and J 1 base, with 7 bases left between them. Germline CDR1 SGHTA, CDR2 FQGNSA. This CDR3 has 13 residues. The CDR3 is CASSSVRNTEAFF. Written as DNA, the CDR3 is TGTGCCAGCAGCTCAGTCAGGAACACTGAAGCTTTCTTT.

The J gene is TRBJ1-3, the V gene TRBV28; D is unresolved. V lost 3 bases to trimming and J lost 0 bases, with 12 bases between them. This CDR3 has 16 residues. Germline CDR1 and CDR2: MDHEN and SYDVKM. This CDR3 reads CASSFQLGLSGNTIYF. CDR3 DNA: TGTGCCAGCAGTTTCCAATTGGGCCTCTCTGGAAACACCATATATTTT.

As concerns this clone: This may stem from a read error, because a much larger clone lies one nucleotide away. The chain links TRBV7-9 to TRBJ2-7; 9 bases map to TRBD1. The germline V gene has CDR1 SEHNR and CDR2 FQNEAQ (reference sequence). The CDR3 consists of 13 residues. J gave up 2 bases and V 4 bases, and 0 bases lay outside the gene matches. The CDR3 region is CASSWDRAYEQYF. The CDR3 nucleotides are TGTGCCAGCAGCTGGGACAGGGCCTACGAGCAGTACTTC.

The chain has TRBV7-2 and TRBJ2-1, with TRBD1 as a possible D gene (5 bases). In germline, CDR1 is SGHTA, CDR2 FQGNSA. The CDR3 is made up of 16 amino acids. Between the trimmed V and J ends, which lost 2 bases and 0 bases, there was a span of 11 bases. The CDR3 DNA reads as TGTGCCAGCAGCTTACAGCCAGGGTCCTCCTACAATGAGCAGTTCTTC. Its translation is CASSLQPGSSYNEQFF.

The rearrangement joins TRBV28 to TRBJ1-1; possibly TRBD1 for D (6 bases). The V end lost 7 bases, the J end lost 5 bases, and 14 bases lay between the germline ends. The CDR3 extends over 13 amino acids. Germline lookup yields CDR1 MDHEN and CDR2 SYDVKM. The CDR3 here is CASNRQDSTEAFF. In DNA, the CDR3 is TGTGCCAGCAACCGACAGGACTCAACTGAAGCTTTCTTT.

The table lists this clone with a count of one. The chain recombines TRBV28 with TRBJ1-2, with a possible D match to TRBD1 (6 bases). CDR1 and CDR2 (germline): MDHEN, SYDVKM. CDR3 length: 17 residues. Trimming cost V 6 bases and J 8 bases, with 28 bases left between them. CDR3 protein: CASSYNSRDTGTRGYTF. For the CDR3, the DNA is TGTGCCAGCAGCTATAATAGCCGGGACACCGGAACCAGGGGCTACACCTTC.

The chain couples TRBV11-2 to TRBJ1-3; no firm D call. CDR3 size: 14 residues. V gave up 5 bases and J gave up 0 bases, with 8 bases separating them. Germline CDR1 reads SGHAT; CDR2 reads FQNNGV. In nucleotides, the CDR3 is TGTGCCAGCAGCCCAGTTAACTCTGGAAACACCATATATTTT. Translated: CASSPVNSGNTIYF.

V is TRBV6-5 and J is TRBJ1-6, with TRBD1 matching over 7 bases. CDR3 length: 14 residues. Trimming removed 8 bases from V and 4 bases from J; junction bases left unmatched: 5. The germline V gene encodes CDR1 MNHEY and CDR2 SVGAGI. The CDR3 region has the DNA TGTGCCAGCTCCCAGGGACAGTATAATTCACCCCTCCACTTT. Amino acid sequence: CASSQGQYNSPLHF.

V and J are TRBV6-6 and TRBJ1-1; 7 nucleotides line up with TRBD1. With V trimmed by 7 bases and J by 0 bases, 14 bases remained unmatched. This CDR3 is 17 amino acids long. Looked up from germline, CDR1 is MNHNY and CDR2 is SVGAGI (reference sequence). The CDR3 nucleotides are TGTGCCAGCACTCGAACGCCCGGACAGGTCATGAACACTGAAGCTTTCTTT. Amino acids: CASTRTPGQVMNTEAFF.

The V and J genes are TRBV7-9 and TRBJ1-1; D may be TRBD1 (6 bases). CDR1 SEHNR and CDR2 FQNEAQ come from the germline V gene (reference sequence). The V end was cut by 5 bases, the J end by 0 bases, with 10 bases between. The CDR3 runs to 14 residues. The CDR3: CASSPGGLNTEAFF. DNA for the CDR3: TGTGCCAGCAGCCCGGGGGGGCTGAACACTGAAGCTTTCTTT.

This clone appeared a single time. The V and J genes are TRBV28 and TRBJ2-7; 9 bases agree with TRBD1. Germline-derived CDR1 and CDR2 are MDHEN and SYDVKM. CDR3 length: 14 residues. With V trimmed by 5 bases and J by 6 bases, 8 bases remained unmatched. This CDR3 reads CASSGTGFSFEQYF. In nucleotides, the CDR3 is TGTGCCAGCAGTGGGACAGGGTTCTCTTTCGAGCAGTACTTC.

CDR3 loop: CSVVAGGPDIQYF. In DNA form, the CDR3 reads TGCAGCGTTGTAGCGGGAGGGCCCGACATTCAGTACTTC. V and J are TRBV29-1 and TRBJ2-4; 11 nucleotides match TRBD2. The ends lost 4 bases at V and 8 bases at J; junction bases unmatched: 4. The CDR3 has 13 residues. Per germline, CDR1 SQVTM and CDR2 ANQGSEA.

This sequence joins TRBV7-9 and TRBJ1-1, with D perhaps TRBD1 (5 bases). V lost 4 bases and J 1 base, leaving 16 bases between the germline ends. The germline gives CDR1 SEHNR, CDR2 FQNEAQ (reference sequence). The CDR3 has 16 amino acids. CDR3 sequence reads: CASSSSMGGENTEAFF. In DNA, the CDR3 is TGTGCCAGCAGCTCTTCCATGGGAGGGGAGAACACTGAAGCTTTCTTT.

J is TRBJ1-5 and V is TRBV30, with a possible D match to TRBD1 (5 bases). V shed 2 bases and J shed 5 bases, with 13 bases lying between them. Germline CDR1 reads GTSNPN; CDR2 reads SVGIG (reference sequence). This CDR3 spans 14 amino acids. This chain's CDR3 is CAWSPARGHQPQHF. For the CDR3, the DNA is TGTGCCTGGAGTCCGGCAAGGGGTCATCAGCCCCAGCATTTT.

This chain joins TRBV5-5 and TRBJ2-3; 8 nucleotides line up with TRBD2. V gave up 1 base and J gave up 4 bases; unmatched junction bases: 11. CDR3 length equals 17 residues. From germline, CDR1 is SGHKS and CDR2 YYEKEE (reference sequence). DNA for the CDR3: TGTGCCAGCAGCTTGAAATTCTGGACTAGCCCCCCAGATACGCAGTATTTT. Protein product: CASSLKFWTSPPDTQYF.

J is TRBJ1-5 and V is TRBV4-3, with a tentative D call TRBD1 (6 bases). Germline values: CDR1 LGHNA, CDR2 YSLEER. The CDR3 is 17 residues long. With 0 bases removed from V and 4 bases from J, the gap between germline ends came to 16 bases. The CDR3, as DNA: TGCGCCAGCAGCCAAGATTACCCCGGCAGGGGAAATCAGCCCCAGCATTTT. It specifies CASSQDYPGRGNQPQHF.

V is TRBV6-5 and J is TRBJ1-2; the D is unclear. The CDR3 has 13 amino acids. Germline CDR1 is MNHEY and CDR2 is SVGAGI. Trimming took off 6 bases at V and 10 bases at J, with 18 bases between the two ends. The CDR3 region has the DNA TGTGCCAGCAGAACTCTCATACCGAGGGACTACACCTTC. This encodes CASRTLIPRDYTF.

The chain combines TRBV11-2 with TRBJ2-3; TRBD2 aligns across 8 bases. Germline values: CDR1 SGHAT, CDR2 FQNNGV. Trimming cost V 11 bases and J 1 base; bases outside gene matches: 17. The CDR3 is 17 residues long. The CDR3 bases are TGTGCCTGCGGTTCCGGCGGGAGGTCGATTGGCACAGATACGCAGTATTTT. Its translation is CACGSGGRSIGTDTQYF. The full variable domain, in which reference TRBV11-2 and TRBJ2-3 provide the parts outside the CDR3, is EAGVAQSPRYKIIEKRQSVAFWCNPISGHATLYWYQQILGQGPKLLIQFQNNGVVDDSQLPKDRFSAERLKGVDSTLKIQPAKLEDSAVYLCACGSGGRSIGTDTQYFGPGTRLTVL.

The chain carries TRBV10-3 and TRBJ2-5; TRBD1 is a possible D gene (6 bases). V lost 7 bases and J 2 bases, leaving 14 bases between the germline ends. The CDR3 length is 14 residues. Germline V gives CDR1 ENHRY, CDR2 SYGVKD. The CDR3 DNA sequence: TGTGCCATCACCCCTACAGGGAATCAAGAGACCCAGTACTTC. This gives the protein CAITPTGNQETQYF.

This chain's CDR3 is CASSRDRPYSNQPQHF. The CDR3 bases are TGTGCCAGTAGTAGGGACAGGCCATATAGCAATCAGCCCCAGCATTTT. The chain uses TRBV19 and TRBJ1-5, with 8 bases fitting TRBD1. V was clipped by 4 bases and J by 0 bases; unmatched bases: 5. This CDR3 is 16 amino acids long. CDR1 and CDR2 from the germline V gene are LNHDA and SQIVND (reference sequence).

The chain links TRBV21-1 to TRBJ2-7; TRBD1 is taken as the D call from the table, unchecked against the DNA. TRBV21-1 is noted as a pseudogene. The CDR3 has 12 residues. CDR3 residues: CARRDRAYEQYF. The CDR3 region has the DNA TGTGCCAGACGGGACAGGGCGTACGAGCAGTACTTC.